This T cell receptor beta chain came from a study of cytomegalovirus exposure and HLA in healthy donors. The study's findings and limits: Being productive about 87% or about 30% of the time was typical of most TCR beta V segments in an earlier analysis.

The PCR employed 60 Vbeta primers together with 13 Jbeta primers. Sequencing was performed with immunoSEQ multiplex PCR; in TCRdb, only in-frame clones are kept and a portion is missing. Of 110,000 or so clones listed, 82% are singletons. V shed 2 bases, J shed 4 bases, and the junction held 2 bases outside the gene matches. Germline V gene data show CDR1 as MGHDK and CDR2 as SYGVNS. This CDR3 has 15 residues. Notes on this clone: Its antigen is currently unknown. This sample includes further DNA sequences coding for the same CDR3.

The origin of this receptor is a young woman in good health and CMV-seronegative. J is TRBJ2-3 and V is TRBV25-1; 11 bases align to TRBD1. Sequencing was done on a sample of PBMCs. The CDR3 DNA sequence: TGTGCCAGCAGTGAAGGGGGACAGGGGGCAGATACGCAGTATTTT. Translating gives CASSEGGQGADTQYF. Complete variable domain (other parts from reference TRBV25-1 and TRBJ2-3): EADIYQTPRYLVIGTGKKITLECSQTMGHDKMYWYQQDPGMELHLIHYSYGVNSTEKGDLSSESTVSRIRTEHFPLTLESARPSHTSQYLCASSEGGQGADTQYFGPGTRLTVL.